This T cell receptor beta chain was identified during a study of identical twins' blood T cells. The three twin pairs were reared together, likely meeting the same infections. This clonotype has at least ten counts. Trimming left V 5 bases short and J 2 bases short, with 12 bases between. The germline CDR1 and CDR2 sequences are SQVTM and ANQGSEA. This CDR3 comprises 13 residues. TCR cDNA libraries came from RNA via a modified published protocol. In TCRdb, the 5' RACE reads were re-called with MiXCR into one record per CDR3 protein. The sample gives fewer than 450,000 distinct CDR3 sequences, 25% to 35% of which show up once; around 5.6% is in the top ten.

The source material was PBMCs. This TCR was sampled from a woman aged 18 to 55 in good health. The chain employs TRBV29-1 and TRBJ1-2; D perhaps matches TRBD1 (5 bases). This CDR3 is CSVQGSRNYGYTF. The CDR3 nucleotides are TGCAGCGTTCAGGGATCCCGAAACTATGGCTACACCTTC.